This T cell receptor (beta chain) was captured by sequencing in a study of T cells in Graves' hyperthyroidism and ophthalmopathy. Study-level results: Most clonotypes expanded in thyroid above 0.001 were likewise present in blood.

The ends were cut back, 5 bases at V and 5 bases at J, with 15 bases in the middle. The CDR3 totals 14 residues. CDR1 is DFQATT, CDR2 SNEGSKA, per germline (reference sequence). This clonotype showed up just a few times. Its antigen is undetermined. Uncontrolled infection, other autoimmune disease, pregnancy and lactation each barred patients from inclusion. RNA transcripts were the template for amplifying TCR beta CDR3 regions. The HTBI primer set drove a first-round RT-PCR of the TCR CDR3. TCRdb itself ran the multiplex PCR reads through MiXCR, one entry per CDR3 protein. The data show under 350,000 distinct CDR3 sequences, with about 15% seen just once and over 45% held by the top ten.

This chain links TRBV20-1 with TRBJ2-2; D remains unclear. Specimen: blood. The sequence was obtained from a woman aged 55-70 years with Graves' ophthalmopathy. CDR3 nucleotides: TGCAGTGCTGTGCCGGGCCAAGGAACCGGGGAGCTGTTTTTT. It translates to CSAVPGQGTGELFF.